This T cell receptor (beta chain) is drawn from a study of blood T cell repertoires in COVID-19. Study context: Material from acute and convalescent COVID-19 was sourced from the United States, Italy and Spain. Sources were T cells, B-cell-depleted T cells, or PBMCs; the material itself was cDNA or gDNA.

Per germline, CDR1 GTSNPN and CDR2 SVGIG (reference sequence). The CDR3 contains 14 residues. Unmatched junction bases numbered 6, after V lost 5 bases and J lost 3 bases. The authors' processing: Amplification with reference gene primers provided the estimates of nucleated cell counts. Sequencing was performed with immunoSEQ multiplex PCR; in TCRdb, only in-frame clones are kept and a portion is missing. The DNA was the basis for D and trimming; V, J and clone size are from that table. The sample holds approximately 120,000 clones, 86% seen once. V is TRBV30 and J is TRBJ2-1, with 8 bases aligning to TRBD2. This sequence originates from a human donor in a cohort sampled during active COVID-19. What was sequenced was peripheral blood. The CDR3 DNA reads TGTGCCTGGGACGGGAGGGCCGTCTACAATGAGCAGTTCTTC. It is translated as CAWDGRAVYNEQFF.